The following is a T cell receptor beta chain sequence with its context. The investigators made TCR beta cDNA from roughly 0.55 ug total RNA, using a constant-region primer. Researchers made the TCR beta libraries by running three nested multiplex PCR rounds with slightly modified ARM-PCR. Primers for the first two PCR rounds were TRBV1-TRBV30 forward primers and a C-beta reverse primer (about 9 cycles per round). TCRdb recomputed calls from the multiplex PCR reads with MiXCR, one row per CDR3 protein. The sample lists 300,000 to 350,000 distinct CDR3 sequences, approximately 65% occurring once. These data come from a study of tumor-infiltrating lymphocytes in primary liver carcinoma. Turning to the study itself: Staging of the tumors gave T1-T3 N0M0, with widths of 4.2 to 10 cm. Sample counts of productive TCRbeta reads spanned roughly 3.65 to 8 million; these counts were similar across tissue types.

The V end was cut by 2 bases, the J end by 5 bases, with 9 bases between. The CDR3 has 13 residues. CDR1 is DFQATT and CDR2 is SNEGSKA in the germline V gene (reference sequence). The researchers obtained blood RNA from unsorted whole blood and also extracted germline DNA. This clonotype was sampled from a man aged 35-49 years with primary liver carcinoma and hepatitis B virus infection. This chain connects TRBV20-1 to TRBJ2-2, with D possibly TRBD1 on 6 matching bases. The specimen sequenced was peripheral blood. In nucleotides, the CDR3 is TGCAGTGCTAGACCCACAGGGACCGGGGAGCTGTTTTTT. This encodes CSARPTGTGELFF.